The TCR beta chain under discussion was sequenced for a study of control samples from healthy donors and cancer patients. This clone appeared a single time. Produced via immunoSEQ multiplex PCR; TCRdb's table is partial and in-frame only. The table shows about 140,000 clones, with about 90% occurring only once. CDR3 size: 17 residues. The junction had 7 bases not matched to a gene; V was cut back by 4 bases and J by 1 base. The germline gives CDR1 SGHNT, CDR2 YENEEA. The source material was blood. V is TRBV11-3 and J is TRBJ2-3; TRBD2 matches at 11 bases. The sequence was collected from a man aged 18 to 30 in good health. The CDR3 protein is CASSSRTSGGGTDTQYF. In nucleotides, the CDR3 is TGTGCCAGCAGCTCCCGAACTAGCGGGGGAGGCACAGATACGCAGTATTTT.